The entry that follows covers one TCR beta chain sequence. What it binds is not known. The data were obtained in a study of a mutant IDH1 vaccine in newly diagnosed glioma. Between the trimmed V and J ends, which lost 3 bases and 0 bases, there was a span of 10 bases. The CDR3 has 15 amino acids. The V gene's germline CDR1 is MDHEN and CDR2 SYDVKM. TCRdb keeps only in-frame clones here, not all; method: immunoSEQ multiplex PCR. This table holds around 80,000 clones, more than 80% found once. Time point in this sample: week 23, last vaccination. Vaccination comprised doses that each held 300 ug of mutant IDH1 20-mer peptide, plus topical imiquimod.

The receptor's source is a woman aged 45-60 years with glioma. The chain links TRBV28 to TRBJ2-3; D is unresolved. Material: PBMCs, obtained from a glioma patient whose treatment included an IDH1 peptide vaccine. The CDR3 sequence is CASSFWQTSTDTQYF. In DNA, the CDR3 is TGTGCCAGCAGTTTCTGGCAGACTAGCACAGATACGCAGTATTTT.